This TCR beta chain was documented in a study of lymphopenia after photon versus proton radiotherapy. Notes on the study in general: Oligoclonal CD8+ Temra expansion after nadir drove photon patients' diversity drop. Larger post-nadir TCR diversity loss correlated inversely with survival in deceased patients.

The CDR3 has 14 amino acids. Germline values: CDR1 SGHDT, CDR2 YYEEEE. V lost 2 bases to trimming and J lost 5 bases, with 13 bases between them. Assay used: immunoSEQ multiplex PCR; TCRdb lists only in-frame clones, some missing. The sample gives about 18,000 clones, roughly 90% of which show up once; about 1.5% is in the top ten. Remarks on this clone: Its antigen is as yet unknown.

The chain links TRBV5-6 to TRBJ1-1, with unresolved D. This sequence was found in a woman in her 40s with cholangiocarcinoma. Material: peripheral blood, obtained from a patient treated with photon-based radiotherapy. CDR3 nucleotide sequence: TGTGCCAGCAGCTTCTGGGGTAGATATACTGAAGCTTTCTTT. It is translated as CASSFWGRYTEAFF.